This record covers a single T cell receptor (beta chain). This clone was seen just once. The target of this receptor is not known. Within one base of it there is no much larger clone, and no base qualities were kept. Each collaborating institution followed its own protocols to collect whole blood in K2EDTA tubes. Collaborator samples were shipped for TCRbeta analysis as frozen whole blood, isolated PBMCs, or DNA extracted from either sample type. The data are from a study of blood T cell repertoires in COVID-19 (dated by TCRdb to about 2020). Turning to the overall study: Samples covering the acute and convalescent phases of COVID-19 were provided by collaborators in the United States, Italy and Spain. Where available, HLA class I and class II types were obtained from metadata supplied by the sample provider rather than from assay-based typing. A de-identified subject ID, COVID-19 status, age in years and sex were almost always included in the sample metadata. Deeply sampled blood TCRbeta repertoires from subjects exposed to, actively infected with, or recovered from COVID-19 were included in the dataset. The samples were drawn from two sources: the first 160 participants of the ongoing ImmuneRACE study, and 1,200 or so subjects contributed by 6 global collaborators. The repertoires were released in a freely available public database meant as a resource for research on the immune response to SARS-CoV-2. The prospective study material was composed of cDNA or gDNA derived from T cells, B-cell-depleted T cells, or PBMCs. Results the study describes overall, beyond this receptor: The amount of clinical and demographic metadata varied by source and participant and was provided uncurated.

TCRbeta CDR3 regions were amplified from genomic DNA by means of the immunoSEQ Assay, a bias-controlled multiplex PCR. For the original study's pipeline: The number of nucleated cells in each sample was estimated by amplification of reference gene primers within the assay. Sequence reads were collapsed and filtered to measure the absolute abundance of every unique TCRbeta CDR3 rearrangement. Productive Simpson clonality was computed per sample as the square root of Simpson's diversity index over productive rearrangements. As stored in TCRdb, this immuneACCESS dataset retains in-frame rearrangements with V and J assigned. A fraction of the clones does not appear; measured against another copy, unresolved V genes explain less than half of the discrepancy, and the remainder lacks a known reason. From that table come the V and J calls and clone size; the DNA was used to work out D and trimming. Counted in this sample were approximately 100,000 clones; about 91% of them appeared once. The ten largest make up approximately 5.6% of the sample.

This TCR was sampled from a human donor in a cohort sampled during active COVID-19. The sequenced sample was peripheral blood.

DNA sequence: TGTGCCAGCAGTTACGAAATAGTAGTCCTGGTCCAAGAGACCCAGTACTTC. It translates to CASSYEIVVLVQETQYF. Recombination connected TRBV6-2 or TRBV6-3 to TRBJ2-5; no D gene is confidently identified. V is reduced by 2 bases and J by 1 base, leaving a spacing of 17 bases between them. The germline V gene specifies MNHEY as CDR1 and SVGEGT as CDR2. The CDR3 sequence holds 17 residues, the cysteine and phenylalanine included. The entry retains the CDR3 DNA only, 51 bases that are in frame from base 1.